Shown below are 20 T cell receptor beta chains from a single sample sequenced in a study of spatial heterogeneity in lung cancer (dated by TCRdb to about 2019). This specimen's time point label, per the study, means: blood at routine non-recurrence follow-up after resection. Libraries came from 5' RACE. These reads were obtained on a NextSeq 500. TCRdb reran the public reads through fastp at Q25 and MiXCR, keeping productive beta chains. Each entry is one CDR3 protein sequence, shown with its most common DNA and genes. This sample is represented by roughly 34,000 distinct CDR3 sequences; 6% to 9.5% of them were singletons. Around a tenth of the sample is taken by the ten largest. This specimen was PBMCs, taken at follow-up. These receptors were obtained from a male donor with early-stage non-small cell lung cancer.

This clonotype was observed many times. This chain links TRBV7-9 with TRBJ2-1; D not resolved. The CDR3 consists of 11 residues. V was pared by 0 bases and J by 9 bases, with 3 bases between. Germline loops: CDR1 SEHNR, CDR2 FQNEAQ (reference sequence). The CDR3 DNA reads TGTGCCAGCAGCTTAGCGTTTGAGCAGTTCTTC. It encodes CASSLAFEQFF.

This clonotype showed up just a few times. V and J are TRBV12-3 or TRBV12-4 and TRBJ1-5, with D hard to call. V lost 1 base, J lost 8 bases, and 12 bases lay in between. This CDR3 region has 14 residues. The CDR3 nucleotides read TGTGCCAGCAGTTTAGAACTCCCCGGGAAGCCCCAGCATTTT. It encodes CASSLELPGKPQHF.

In its sample, this clonotype was seen many times. This sequence joins TRBV2 and TRBJ2-1; TRBD1 aligns across 10 bases. The length of the CDR3 is 17 residues. The ends lost 6 bases at V and 3 bases at J; junction bases unmatched: 11. In germline, CDR1 is SNHLY, CDR2 FYNNEI. DNA for the CDR3: TGTGCCAGCAGGTATTCCCCGACAGGGGGCATCTACAATGAGCAGTTCTTC. It yields the protein CASRYSPTGGIYNEQFF.

This clonotype was observed at least ten times. V gene TRBV7-3 combines with J gene TRBJ2-5; TRBD2 agrees at 14 bases. This CDR3 region has 16 residues. CDR1 is SGHTA, CDR2 FQGTGA, per germline. Unmatched junction bases numbered 5, after V lost 5 bases and J lost 3 bases. The CDR3 nucleotides read TGTGCCAGCAGCCCACAGGGACTAGCGGGGGAAGAGACCCAGTACTTC. This translates into CASSPQGLAGEETQYF. Based on the CDR3 plus reference TRBV7-3 and TRBJ2-5, the full variable domain is GAGVSQTPSNKVTEKGKYVELRCDPISGHTALYWYRQSLGQGPEFLIYFQGTGAADDSGLPNDRFFAVRPEGSVSTLKIQRTERGDSAVYLCASSPQGLAGEETQYFGPGTRLLVL.

This clonotype was seen ten or more times. This rearrangement joins TRBV6-1 to TRBJ1-2; D possibly corresponds to TRBD1 (6 bases). The germline CDR1 and CDR2 sequences are MNHNS and SASEGT. The CDR3 runs to 16 residues. Trimming removed 5 bases from V and 4 bases from J, with 20 bases in between. The CDR3 DNA follows: TGTGCCAGCAGTAAACAAGAACAGGGTCCCACCTATGGCTACACCTTC. Protein: CASSKQEQGPTYGYTF.

For this clonotype: A much more abundant neighbour one base away suggests this may be a read error. This chain links TRBV3-1 with TRBJ2-2, with a tentative D call TRBD1 (5 bases). The CDR3 is 15 amino acids. Germline-derived CDR1 and CDR2 are LGHDT and YNNKEL (reference sequence). CDR3: CAGSLTQGASGELFF. CDR3 nucleotide sequence: TGTGCCGGCAGCCTTACCCAAGGGGCCTCAGGGGAGCTGTTTTTT.

This clonotype was seen repeatedly, ten times or more. The chain uses TRBV18 and TRBJ2-7; a weak D match, TRBD1 (6 bases). The germline CDR1 and CDR2 sequences are KGHSH and LQKENI. The CDR3 is made up of 13 amino acids. V was clipped by 6 bases and J by 3 bases, with 12 bases between them. CDR3 amino acids: CASSPGHYYEQYF. DNA of the CDR3: TGTGCCAGCTCCCCGGGACACTACTACGAGCAGTACTTC.

The table lists this clonotype with many counts. The J gene is TRBJ2-3, the V gene TRBV5-6, with D hard to call. In germline, CDR1 is SGHDT, CDR2 YYEEEE. Trimming left V 1 base short and J 8 bases short, with 14 bases between. The CDR3 length is 14 residues. The CDR3 DNA is TGTGCCAGCAGCTTGCCTGCTCTTCCCAGTACGCAGTATTTT. It specifies CASSLPALPSTQYF.

This clonotype was seen at least ten times. This chain connects TRBV12-3 or TRBV12-4 to TRBJ2-7, with a weak D call TRBD2 (5 bases). The germline V and J ends were trimmed by 7 bases and 2 bases, with 15 bases remaining between them. The CDR3 loop spans 14 amino acids. CDR3 loop: CASTPGTGTYEQYF. The CDR3 DNA reads TGTGCCAGCACTCCCGGAACGGGGACCTACGAGCAGTACTTC.

This clonotype occurred many times. This chain's CDR3 is CAISVGSETYEQYF. DNA of the CDR3: TGTGCCATCAGTGTGGGCAGCGAGACCTACGAGCAGTACTTC. This chain uses TRBV10-3 with TRBJ2-7; no clear D gene. Germline V CDR1 and CDR2: ENHRY, SYGVKD. The ends were cut back, 4 bases at V and 2 bases at J, with 12 bases in the middle. The length of the CDR3 is 14 residues.

This clonotype is medium-sized (0.01 to 0.1%) by share. The chain couples TRBV27 to TRBJ1-5; the match to TRBD1 covers 8 bases. The germline CDR1 and CDR2 sequences are MNHEY and SMNVEV (reference sequence). With V trimmed by 4 bases and J by 5 bases, 7 bases remained unmatched. The CDR3 length is 15 residues. CDR3 DNA sequence: TGTGCCAGCAGTTCCAGGACAGGGCGGGATCAGCCCCAGCATTTT. Translating gives CASSSRTGRDQPQHF.

At least ten counts were recorded for this clonotype. This chain links TRBV7-6 with TRBJ2-5, with 12 nucleotides matching TRBD2. CDR1 is SGHVS, CDR2 FNYEAQ, per germline. The junction had 0 bases not matched to a gene; V was cut back by 4 bases and J by 3 bases. CDR3 length equals 14 residues. CDR3 region: CASSWTSGEETQYF. As DNA, the CDR3 is TGTGCCAGCAGCTGGACTAGCGGGGAAGAGACCCAGTACTTC.

Many counts were recorded for this clonotype. The V call is TRBV11-2, the J call TRBJ2-1, with no clear D. This CDR3 spans 15 amino acids. The V gene lost 0 bases and the J gene lost 7 bases, with 13 bases spanning the gap. From germline, CDR1 is SGHAT and CDR2 FQNNGV. In nucleotides, the CDR3 is TGTGCCAGCAGCTTAGAGGGATTTTACGGGAATGAGCAGTTCTTC. Protein product: CASSLEGFYGNEQFF.

This clonotype has only a few counts. The chain carries TRBV29-1 and TRBJ1-6, with unresolved D. Germline V lookup: CDR1 SQVTM, CDR2 ANQGSEA. The V gene lost 7 bases and the J gene lost 10 bases, with 20 bases spanning the gap. The CDR3 has 14 amino acids. The CDR3, as DNA: TGCAGCGCACGTCTGGGGTTAGGAGGCTCACCCCTCCACTTT. Its protein is CSARLGLGGSPLHF.

In its sample, this clonotype was seen many times. This chain links TRBV7-2 with TRBJ2-5; perhaps TRBD2 as D (5 bases). CDR1 and CDR2 from the germline V gene are SGHTA and FQGNSA. V was clipped by 6 bases and J by 4 bases, with 15 bases between them. The CDR3 spans 14 residues. This CDR3 is CASSLTRVSETQYF. In DNA, the CDR3 is TGTGCCAGCAGTTTGACGAGGGTTTCAGAGACCCAGTACTTC.

This clonotype has a count of ten or more. The chain links TRBV7-8 to TRBJ2-5, with D hard to call. The CDR3 is 14 amino acids. Germline CDR1 reads SGHVS; CDR2 reads FQNEAQ. Trimming took 3 bases from V and 0 from J, leaving 8 bases between them. DNA of the CDR3: TGTGCCAGCAGCTTGGGATCAAACCAAGAGACCCAGTACTTC. It specifies CASSLGSNQETQYF.

This clonotype was detected ten times or more. The chain has TRBV3-1 and TRBJ2-7, with 11 bases identical to TRBD2. Losses at the gene ends were 6 bases for V and 1 base for J; bases not matched to a gene: 8. Germline CDR1 LGHDT, CDR2 YNNKEL (reference sequence). The CDR3 length is 16 residues. CDR3 in amino acids: CASSHLLAGDSYEQYF. CDR3 in DNA: TGTGCCAGCAGTCACTTACTAGCGGGGGATTCCTACGAGCAGTACTTC.

This clonotype has just a few counts. The V gene is TRBV29-1, the J gene TRBJ2-3, with 8 nucleotides matching TRBD2. The V segment lost 4 bases and the J segment 6 bases; nucleotides outside the gene matches: 6. The CDR3 length is 13 residues. CDR1 and CDR2 from the germline V gene are SQVTM and ANQGSEA. CDR3 loop: CSVVVAGIDTQYF. The DNA of the CDR3 is TGCAGCGTTGTGGTAGCGGGGATTGATACGCAGTATTTT.

This clonotype was counted between two and nine times. The chain has TRBV20-1 and TRBJ1-2; D may be TRBD1 (6 bases). The CDR3 is made up of 15 amino acids. CDR1 and CDR2 (germline): DFQATT, SNEGSKA (reference sequence). The V end lost 1 base, the J end lost 0 bases, and 12 bases lay between the germline ends. The CDR3 reads CSARVLGGANYGYTF. CDR3 DNA sequence: TGCAGTGCTAGAGTTCTAGGGGGAGCTAACTATGGCTACACCTTC.

This clonotype was picked up many times. The rearrangement joins TRBV2 to TRBJ2-1, with D possibly TRBD2 on 6 matching bases. Germline V gives CDR1 SNHLY, CDR2 FYNNEI. This CDR3 has 15 amino acids. V was pared by 3 bases and J by 7 bases, with 16 bases between. The CDR3 DNA is TGTGCCAGCAGTGAGCAGGTGGGGGGTTGGAATGAGCAGTTCTTC. Translating gives CASSEQVGGWNEQFF.